The 14 T cell receptor beta chains reported below all come from one sample, sequenced in a study of neurological immune-mediated disorders (dated by TCRdb to between 2017 and 2020). The time point label, as the study defines it: longitudinal time-point 3. The library was obtained by 5' RACE. The reads were generated on an Illumina HiSeq 2500. TCRdb reprocessing: public reads trimmed at Q25 with fastp, clones called with MiXCR, in-frame beta chains kept. Each CDR3 protein appears once, grouped with its most common genes and DNA. This sample is represented by around 49,000 distinct CDR3 sequences; more than 9.5% of them were singletons. The top ten clonotypes cover around 10% of the sample. Sequenced material: PBMCs. The receptors originated from a male donor with HTLV-1-associated myelopathy (HAM/TSP).

In this sample, this clonotype turned up a few times. V and J are TRBV25-1 and TRBJ2-5, with TRBD2 matching 13 bases. The trim removed 5 bases at V and 2 bases at J, leaving 2 bases unmatched. Germline values: CDR1 MGHDK, CDR2 SYGVNS. This CDR3 contains 15 residues. CDR3 DNA: TGTGCCAGCAGTCTGGGACTAGCGGGACAAGAGACCCAGTACTTC. It yields the protein CASSLGLAGQETQYF.

This clonotype has ten or more counts. The chain joins TRBV7-2 to TRBJ1-1, with TRBD1 matching over 9 bases. Germline loops: CDR1 SGHTA, CDR2 FQGNSA. V lost 5 bases, J lost 0 bases, and 4 bases stayed unmatched. The CDR3 has 15 amino acids. Written as DNA, the CDR3 is TGTGCCAGCAGCGGGGACAGGGCGATGAACACTGAAGCTTTCTTT. Its translation: CASSGDRAMNTEAFF.

This clonotype was seen a few times. The genes are TRBV18 and TRBJ2-5; D gene uncertain. From germline, CDR1 is KGHSH and CDR2 LQKENI. Trimming pared 0 bases from V and 9 bases from J, leaving 14 bases between. The CDR3 is 14 amino acids. CDR3 sequence reads: CASSPPPGDLAQYF. The DNA of the CDR3 is TGTGCCAGCTCACCACCTCCCGGCGATTTGGCCCAGTACTTC. Full variable domain (remainder filled in from reference TRBV18 and TRBJ2-5): NAGVMQNPRHLVRRRGQEARLRCSPMKGHSHVYWYRQLPEEGLKFMVYLQKENIIDESGMPKERFSAEFPKEGPSILRIQQVVRGDSAAYFCASSPPPGDLAQYFGPGTRLLVL.

There are many counts of this clonotype. This sequence joins TRBV15 and TRBJ2-7; weak D call: TRBD2 (5 bases). Germline assignment: CDR1 LNHNV and CDR2 YYDKDF (reference sequence). Trimming removed 0 bases at V and 2 bases at J, with 8 bases between. CDR3 size: 14 residues. CDR3 coding DNA: TGTGCCACCAGCAGAGACCGGGGTCCCTACGAGCAGTACTTC. Its protein is CATSRDRGPYEQYF.

This clonotype was recorded many times. This rearrangement joins TRBV10-2 to TRBJ2-3; 9 nucleotides align to TRBD2. CDR1 WSHSY and CDR2 SAAADI come from the germline V gene. Losses at the gene ends were 4 bases for V and 0 bases for J; bases not matched to a gene: 11. The CDR3 is 18 residues long. As DNA, the CDR3 is TGCGCCAGCAGTGGAAAGGGAGCGGGGGGTTCTAGCACAGATACGCAGTATTTT. Its protein product is CASSGKGAGGSSTDTQYF.

Concerning this clonotype: This may come from a read error, since a much larger clone is one base off. The rearrangement joins TRBV7-8 to TRBJ2-7; tentatively, D is TRBD1 (5 bases). The CDR3 extends over 14 amino acids. Germline V CDR1 and CDR2: SGHVS, FQNEAQ. V was clipped by 3 bases and J by 4 bases, with 13 bases between them. The CDR3: CASSFAPRQYEQYF. For the CDR3, the DNA is TGTGCCAGCAGCTTCGCTCCGAGACAGTACGAGCAGTACTTC. Using reference TRBV7-8 and TRBJ2-7 for the parts outside the CDR3, the full variable domain is GAGVSQSPRYKVAKRGQDVALRCDPISGHVSLFWYQQALGQGPEFLTYFQNEAQLDKSGLPSDRFFAERPEGSVSTLKIQRTQQEDSAVYLCASSFAPRQYEQYFGPGTRLTVT.

This clonotype was detected ten times or more. This sequence joins TRBV5-1 and TRBJ2-7; no reliable D call. This CDR3 contains 12 residues. V lost 1 base and J lost 3, with 5 bases in between. Germline V gene lookup returns CDR1 SGHRS and CDR2 YFSETQ. CDR3 bases: TGCGCCAGCAGCTTGAACATCTACGAGCAGTACTTC. Residues: CASSLNIYEQYF.

In this sample, this clonotype turned up many times. The genes are TRBV20-1 and TRBJ1-1, with D uncertain. V lost 4 bases, J lost 1 base, and 7 bases lay in between. The CDR3 is made up of 12 amino acids. The germline V gene has CDR1 DFQATT and CDR2 SNEGSKA (reference sequence). CDR3 region: CSAIRQNTEAFF. CDR3 in DNA: TGCAGTGCTATCCGCCAGAACACTGAAGCTTTCTTT.

This clonotype was counted ten times or more. The chain has TRBV5-1 and TRBJ2-1; D is ambiguous. The V end was cut by 6 bases, the J end by 4 bases, with 20 bases between. CDR3 length: 16 amino acids. CDR1 is SGHRS, CDR2 YFSETQ, per germline. The CDR3: CASNTALSRHYNEQFF. The CDR3 bases are TGCGCCAGCAATACCGCATTGTCGCGGCATTACAATGAGCAGTTCTTC.

This clonotype was found many times. The V call is TRBV20-1, the J call TRBJ2-2; D is unclear. CDR1 and CDR2 (germline): DFQATT, SNEGSKA (reference sequence). V gave up 3 bases and J gave up 4 bases, with 12 bases separating them. CDR3 size: 14 residues. The DNA of the CDR3 is TGCAGTGCTAGCAAAGGAGAAGGCACCGGGGAGCTGTTTTTT. Translating it yields CSASKGEGTGELFF.

This chain links TRBV21-1 with TRBJ2-1; the DNA was not used to check the table's D call, TRBD1. TRBV21-1 has pseudogene status. This CDR3 region has 15 residues. The chain's CDR3 is CASSKRRDRDSYQFF. The CDR3 DNA sequence: TGTGCCAGCAGCAAACGGAGGGACAGGGATTCGTATCAGTTCTTC.

This clonotype has a count of ten or more. The chain couples TRBV10-3 to TRBJ1-5; D gene unclear. The CDR3 has 15 amino acids. The V end was cut by 3 bases, the J end by 3 bases, with 12 bases between. CDR1 ENHRY and CDR2 SYGVKD come from the germline V gene. This CDR3 is CAISDGPGPNQPQHF. In DNA form, the CDR3 reads TGTGCCATCAGTGACGGGCCAGGCCCCAATCAGCCCCAGCATTTT.

About this clonotype itself: A much larger clonotype is one base distant, so this may be a read error. This chain links TRBV14 with TRBJ2-5; D is perhaps TRBD1 (6 bases). Per the germline V gene, CDR1 is SGHDN and CDR2 is FVKESK. This CDR3 contains 14 residues. CDR3 in amino acids: CVSSQRQAQETQYF. The CDR3 DNA sequence: TGTGTCAGCAGCCAAAGACAGGCTCAAGAGACCCAGTACTTC.

This clonotype has ten or more counts. In DNA, the CDR3 is TGTGCCAGCAGCCAGCAACAGGGCACCACTGAAGCTTTCTTT. It encodes CASSQQQGTTEAFF. The V and J genes are TRBV14 and TRBJ1-1; D possibly corresponds to TRBD1 (6 bases). The CDR3 is 14 amino acids. Trimming left V 3 bases short and J 4 bases short, with 12 bases between. Germline V gives CDR1 SGHDN, CDR2 FVKESK.